Below are 25 T cell receptor beta chains sequenced from a single sample in a study of shared clonotypes between healthy human individuals. Assay: immunoSEQ multiplex PCR; the TCRdb copy retains only in-frame clones and omits some. The data contain around 510,000 clones, around 96% of them singletons. The sample taken for sequencing was naive CD4+ T cells sorted from blood. The subset is: CD45RA+ positively selected. The receptors derive from a woman between 25 and 40 years old in good health.

The chain employs TRBV30 and TRBJ1-2; 10 positions agree with TRBD1. CDR3 length: 15 amino acids. Germline V CDR1 and CDR2: GTSNPN, SVGIG (reference sequence). The ends lost 4 bases at V and 8 bases at J; junction bases unmatched: 13. The CDR3: CAWTAGTGEAYGYTF. The CDR3 DNA reads TGTGCCTGGACGGCGGGGACAGGGGAAGCGTACGGCTACACCTTC.

J is TRBJ2-1 and V is TRBV5-1, with D unresolved. The CDR3 is 13 amino acids. The germline gives CDR1 SGHRS, CDR2 YFSETQ. V was trimmed by 5 bases and J by 8 bases, leaving 14 bases between them. For the CDR3, the DNA is TGCGCCAGCAGGTTACAAAGGGCACATGAGCAGTTCTTC. This translates into CASRLQRAHEQFF.

This clone came up once. The rearrangement joins TRBV6-5 to TRBJ1-2, with 11 nucleotides matching TRBD1. Germline CDR1 is MNHEY and CDR2 is SVGAGI. This CDR3 has 15 amino acids. Losses at the gene ends were 2 bases for V and 8 bases for J; bases not matched to a gene: 7. CDR3 sequence reads: CASSYKGQGAQGYTF. Here the CDR3 DNA reads TGTGCCAGCAGTTACAAAGGACAGGGGGCGCAAGGCTACACCTTC.

J is TRBJ2-1 and V is TRBV6-4; D may be TRBD2 (6 bases). The V end lost 3 bases, the J end lost 9 bases, and 12 bases lay between the germline ends. Germline V lookup: CDR1 MRHNA, CDR2 SNTAGT. The CDR3 runs 13 residues. CDR3 DNA: TGTGCCAGCAGTGATTCTTTCGGGAGTGAGCAGTTCTTC. Its protein product is CASSDSFGSEQFF.

The chain carries TRBV5-6 and TRBJ2-3; TRBD2 is a possible D gene (6 bases). Germline lookup yields CDR1 SGHDT and CDR2 YYEEEE. The V gene lost 4 bases and the J gene lost 3 bases, with 9 bases spanning the gap. The CDR3 loop spans 13 amino acids. CDR3 DNA: TGTGCCAGCAGCAAACGGGGGACAGATACGCAGTATTTT. Translated, it gives CASSKRGTDTQYF.

The genes are TRBV29-1 and TRBJ1-1, with D maybe TRBD1 (5 bases). Germline assignment: CDR1 SQVTM and CDR2 ANQGSEA. Trimming shortened V by 2 bases and J by 3 bases, and 16 bases separated the two germline ends. The CDR3 is 15 residues long. CDR3 in amino acids: CSVEKRLAGDTEAFF. The CDR3 coding sequence is TGCAGCGTTGAAAAACGCTTGGCGGGGGACACTGAAGCTTTCTTT.

The chain joins TRBV28 to TRBJ1-5; no clear D. CDR3 size: 15 residues. Per germline, CDR1 MDHEN and CDR2 SYDVKM. The V end was cut by 3 bases, the J end by 3 bases, with 12 bases between. CDR3 protein: CASSFSGGFNQPQHF. The CDR3 DNA reads as TGTGCCAGCAGTTTTTCAGGTGGGTTCAATCAGCCCCAGCATTTT.

CDR3 protein: CASSVALAGYEQYF. The CDR3 DNA reads TGTGCCAGCAGCGTAGCTCTAGCGGGCTACGAGCAGTACTTC. The rearrangement links TRBV9 to TRBJ2-7; 8 positions agree with TRBD2. Trimming cost V 0 bases and J 3 bases; bases outside gene matches: 2. The CDR3 length is 14 residues. Germline loops: CDR1 SGDLS, CDR2 YYNGEE. The entire variable domain, with the rest obtained from reference TRBV9 and TRBJ2-7, is as follows: DSGVTQTPKHLITATGQRVTLRCSPRSGDLSVYWYQQSLDQGLQFLIQYYNGEERAKGNILERFSAQQFPDLHSELNLSSLELGDSALYFCASSVALAGYEQYFGPGTRLTVT.

The rearrangement links TRBV28 to TRBJ2-7; 13 bases fit TRBD2. J lost 3 bases, V lost 3 bases, and 5 bases had no gene match. The V gene's germline CDR1 is MDHEN and CDR2 SYDVKM. The CDR3 totals 16 residues. CDR3 sequence reads: CASSFLRLAGGYEQYF. As DNA, the CDR3 is TGTGCCAGCAGTTTCCTAAGACTAGCGGGAGGCTACGAGCAGTACTTC.

The chain employs TRBV10-1 and TRBJ2-7; D is uncertain. CDR3 length: 14 residues. Trimming took off 5 bases at V and 0 bases at J, with 11 bases between the two ends. CDR1 and CDR2 from the germline V gene are WNHNN and SYGVQD (reference sequence). Written as DNA, the CDR3 is TGCGCCAGCAGTCCCCTCCGGGCCTCCTACGAGCAGTACTTC. Protein: CASSPLRASYEQYF.

The V gene is TRBV2, the J gene TRBJ2-2; TRBD2 matches 8 bases. The CDR3 spans 14 residues. The germline V gene has CDR1 SNHLY and CDR2 FYNNEI. J lost 3 bases, V lost 6 bases, and 3 bases had no gene match. CDR3 bases: TGTGCCAGCAGGAGCGGGAGAGACACCGGGGAGCTGTTTTTT. It encodes CASRSGRDTGELFF.

The sample holds one count of this clone. The chain uses TRBV5-4 and TRBJ2-5; 8 bases map to TRBD1. This CDR3 comprises 15 residues. Trimming at V came to 0 bases and at J to 1 base, leaving 2 bases not matched to a gene. Germline loops: CDR1 SGHNT, CDR2 YYREEE (reference sequence). For the CDR3, the DNA is TGTGCCAGCAGCTTGGACAGGGGGAGCCAAGAGACCCAGTACTTC. Translation: CASSLDRGSQETQYF.

This clone was seen only once. The chain combines TRBV19 with TRBJ2-7; D call uncertain. The CDR3 consists of 14 residues. The germline V and J ends were trimmed by 0 bases and 2 bases, with 8 bases remaining between them. In germline, CDR1 is LNHDA, CDR2 SQIVND (reference sequence). CDR3 in amino acids: CASSIDGPAYEQYF. Here the CDR3 DNA reads TGTGCCAGTAGTATAGACGGACCAGCCTACGAGCAGTACTTC.

This chain uses TRBV28 with TRBJ2-1; 7 bases map to TRBD1. Germline trimming cut 6 bases from V and 0 bases from J; bases unmatched to any gene: 8. Per germline, CDR1 MDHEN and CDR2 SYDVKM. The CDR3 is 16 amino acids. The CDR3 nucleotides read TGTGCCAGCAGGGCTCGACAGGGAATCTCCTACAATGAGCAGTTCTTC. Translating it yields CASRARQGISYNEQFF.

The V and J genes are TRBV6-6 and TRBJ1-3, with a tentative D call TRBD1 (5 bases). Germline CDR1 MNHNY, CDR2 SVGAGI (reference sequence). V gave up 3 bases and J gave up 2 bases, with 11 bases separating them. This CDR3 is 15 amino acids long. The CDR3 is CASSYEGRAGNTIYF. The CDR3 DNA sequence: TGTGCCAGCAGTTATGAGGGGCGGGCTGGAAACACCATATATTTT.

The chain links TRBV10-2 to TRBJ2-7, with 8 positions matching TRBD2. The CDR3 sequence is 14 residues long. The germline CDR1 and CDR2 sequences are WSHSY and SAAADI. V shed 8 bases and J 0 bases; nucleotides not matched to a gene: 6. The CDR3 spells CASSAGDSSYEQYF. As DNA, the CDR3 is TGCGCCAGCTCAGCGGGGGATAGCTCCTACGAGCAGTACTTC.

This chain connects TRBV7-9 to TRBJ1-2; D gene unclear. Germline V lookup: CDR1 SEHNR, CDR2 FQNEAQ (reference sequence). The CDR3 loop spans 13 amino acids. V dropped 4 bases and J dropped 3 bases, with 9 bases sitting between them. The CDR3 DNA reads as TGTGCCAGCAGCTCCGAAGGTCACTATGGCTACACCTTC. Translated: CASSSEGHYGYTF.

This CDR3 reads CASSPSGTGVTNEKLFF. CDR3 nucleotides: TGTGCCAGTAGTCCATCCGGGACAGGGGTGACTAATGAAAAACTGTTTTTT. The J gene is TRBJ1-4, the V gene TRBV19; TRBD1 matches 10 bases. The J segment lost 2 bases and the V segment lost 5 bases, leaving 8 bases of the junction unmatched. Per germline, CDR1 LNHDA and CDR2 SQIVND (reference sequence). This CDR3 has 17 amino acids.

The J gene is TRBJ2-3, the V gene TRBV2, with unresolved D. The CDR3 contains 13 residues. V gave up 8 bases and J gave up 4 bases, with 13 bases separating them. Germline values: CDR1 SNHLY, CDR2 FYNNEI. The chain's CDR3 is CASDTQSSDTQYF. CDR3 in DNA: TGTGCCAGCGATACTCAATCCTCAGATACGCAGTATTTT.

This chain links TRBV2 with TRBJ2-7, with a tentative D call TRBD2 (6 bases). Trimming cost V 7 bases and J 1 base, with 14 bases left between them. Germline CDR1 is SNHLY and CDR2 is FYNNEI. CDR3 length equals 14 residues. The CDR3, as DNA: TGTGCCAGCATCGGGGGTACCCAATCCTACGAGCAGTACTTC. Its translation: CASIGGTQSYEQYF.

V usage is TRBV10-3 and J usage is TRBJ2-2, with TRBD2 matching over 7 bases. Trimming at V came to 2 bases and at J to 3 bases, leaving 9 bases not matched to a gene. The CDR3 covers 17 residues. The germline CDR1 and CDR2 sequences are ENHRY and SYGVKD. The CDR3 region has the DNA TGTGCCATCAGTGAGGGGAGGGTGGATGGAGACACCGGGGAGCTGTTTTTT. Protein sequence: CAISEGRVDGDTGELFF.

The chain links TRBV28 to TRBJ2-7; 7 nucleotides line up with TRBD1. V shed 6 bases and J 4 bases; nucleotides not matched to a gene: 3. Germline loops: CDR1 MDHEN, CDR2 SYDVKM. This CDR3 comprises 12 residues. CDR3 in amino acids: CASRGQLYEQYF. The CDR3 DNA reads as TGTGCCAGCAGGGGACAGCTGTACGAGCAGTACTTC. Variable domain in full (rest from reference TRBV28 and TRBJ2-7): DVKVTQSSRYLVKRTGEKVFLECVQDMDHENMFWYRQDPGLGLRLIYFSYDVKMKEKGDIPEGYSVSREKKERFSLILESASTNQTSMYLCASRGQLYEQYFGPGTRLTVT.

This clone was recorded once. The rearrangement uses TRBV10-1 and TRBJ2-7; 8 bases agree with TRBD1. The CDR3 sequence is 14 residues long. Unmatched junction bases numbered 3, after V lost 4 bases and J lost 1 base. The germline CDR1 and CDR2 sequences are WNHNN and SYGVQD (reference sequence). Here the CDR3 DNA reads TGCGCCAGCAGTGGAGGGACAGGATCCTACGAGCAGTACTTC. Translated, it gives CASSGGTGSYEQYF.

The J gene is TRBJ2-2, the V gene TRBV6-5; D unresolved. This CDR3 region has 15 residues. Trimming took 0 bases from V and 3 from J, leaving 8 bases between them. CDR1 and CDR2 from the germline V gene are MNHEY and SVGAGI. CDR3 nucleotide sequence: TGTGCCAGCAGTTACTCTAGGGCCTACACCGGGGAGCTGTTTTTT. Amino acids: CASSYSRAYTGELFF.

The chain recombines TRBV7-9 with TRBJ2-1, with 11 bases lining up with TRBD2. Germline V gene sequence: CDR1 SEHNR, CDR2 FQNEAQ (reference sequence). The CDR3 loop spans 15 amino acids. The J segment lost 3 bases and the V segment lost 6 bases, leaving 4 bases of the junction unmatched. CDR3 sequence reads: CASRTTSGSYNEQFF. Here the CDR3 DNA reads TGTGCCAGCAGAACAACTAGCGGGAGCTACAATGAGCAGTTCTTC.